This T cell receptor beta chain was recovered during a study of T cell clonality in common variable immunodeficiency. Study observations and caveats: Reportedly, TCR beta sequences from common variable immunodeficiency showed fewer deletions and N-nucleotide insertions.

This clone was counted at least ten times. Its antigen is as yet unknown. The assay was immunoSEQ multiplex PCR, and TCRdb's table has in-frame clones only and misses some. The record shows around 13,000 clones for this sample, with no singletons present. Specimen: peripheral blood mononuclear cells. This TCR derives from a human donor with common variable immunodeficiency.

The CDR3 loop reads CASSLLQQGVGTGELFF. The part of the CDR3 DNA that was read is TGCGCCAGCAGCTTGCTCCAACAGGGAGTGGGCACCGGGGAG. The chain uses TRBV5-1 and TRBJ2-2; a possible D gene is TRBD1 (6 bases). Read data end 3 residues before the CDR3 end; the end is taken from the germline J gene. The CDR3 is 17 residues long. V shed 1 base and J shed 4 bases, with 17 bases lying between them. Germline V gene lookup returns CDR1 SGHRS and CDR2 YFSETQ.